These 4 T cell receptor beta chains were all obtained from the same sample, sequenced in a study of blood T cell repertoires in COVID-19. Measured with immunoSEQ multiplex PCR; TCRdb has only the in-frame clones, and not every one. The table has approximately 270,000 clones, approximately 90% seen once. Source material: PBMCs or T cells enriched from blood (not recorded which). The origin of the receptors is a woman aged 25 to 39 with acute COVID-19.

The chain uses TRBV5-1 and TRBJ2-7; 8 bases are a match to TRBD1. Trimming took 8 bases from V and 2 from J; bases not matched to a gene: 12. CDR3 length: 15 amino acids. CDR1 is SGHRS, CDR2 YFSETQ, per germline. This chain's CDR3 is CARRDRFSYTYEQYF. For the CDR3, the DNA is TGCGCCAGAAGGGACAGGTTTAGTTACACCTACGAGCAGTACTTC.

The CDR3 nucleotides are TGTGCCAGCAGCCCCCGGACAGGATCTAACTATGGCTACACCTTC. Its protein is CASSPRTGSNYGYTF. The chain carries TRBV3-1 (or the pseudogene TRBV3-2) and TRBJ1-2; 7 bases line up with TRBD1. CDR3 size: 15 residues. From germline, CDR1 is LGHDT and CDR2 YNNKEL (reference sequence). Trimming cost V 4 bases and J 0 bases; bases outside gene matches: 5.

This clone was counted once. V is TRBV4-1 and J is TRBJ2-1; 10 bases agree with TRBD2. The CDR3 runs to 17 residues. CDR1 MGHRA and CDR2 YSYEKL come from the germline V gene. With 4 bases clipped from V and 7 bases from J, the junction kept 13 bases outside the gene matches. Here the CDR3 DNA reads TGCGCCAGCAGCCCCCGGGCAGCGGGAGGGCCGGGGAATGAGCAGTTCTTC. This codes for CASSPRAAGGPGNEQFF.

This chain joins TRBV11-2 and TRBJ2-1; 11 bases agree with TRBD2. There are 15 residues in the CDR3. Germline lookup yields CDR1 SGHAT and CDR2 FQNNGV. After removal of 3 bases from V and 2 bases from J, the junction contained 0 bases not matched to a gene. CDR3 protein: CASSFSGRAYNEQFF. The CDR3 DNA reads TGTGCCAGCAGCTTTAGCGGGAGGGCCTACAATGAGCAGTTCTTC.